These 25 T cell receptor beta chains originate from one sample sequenced in a study of blood T cell repertoires in COVID-19. Sequenced by immunoSEQ multiplex PCR; TCRdb stores in-frame clones only, minus some. Of over 50,000 clones in the sample, 85% to 90% were seen once. The sequencing sample was made of peripheral blood. The receptors stem from a human donor in a cohort sampled during active COVID-19.

The chain combines TRBV29-1 with TRBJ2-7, with 12 nucleotides matching TRBD2. CDR1 is SQVTM, CDR2 ANQGSEA, per germline. The ends lost 5 bases at V and 5 bases at J; junction bases unmatched: 4. The CDR3 is 13 amino acids. The CDR3 nucleotides are TGCAGCGTTCGGACTAGCGGGATCGACGAGCAGTACTTC. Amino acids: CSVRTSGIDEQYF.

This clone appeared many times. The genes are TRBV2 and TRBJ2-7, with a possible D match to TRBD1 (6 bases). The V end was cut by 2 bases, the J end by 5 bases, with 19 bases between. Germline CDR1 is SNHLY and CDR2 is FYNNEI. The CDR3 has 16 residues. This CDR3 reads CASSEQGRGLGNEQYF. CDR3 DNA: TGTGCCAGCAGTGAACAGGGCAGGGGTTTAGGAAACGAGCAGTACTTC.

The J gene is TRBJ2-1, the V gene TRBV4-2; D unresolved. The CDR3 runs to 14 residues. CDR1 LGHNA and CDR2 YNFKEQ come from the germline V gene. The germline V and J ends were trimmed by 4 bases and 5 bases, with 12 bases remaining between them. The CDR3 bases are TGTGCCAGCAGCCTAACTGGGCCAAACAATGAGCAGTTCTTC. Its protein product is CASSLTGPNNEQFF.

The chain recombines TRBV21-1 with TRBJ2-3; TRBD2 reflects the table's D call only, with no check against the DNA. TRBV21-1 corresponds to a pseudogene. The CDR3 sequence is 17 residues long. As DNA, the CDR3 is TGTGCCAGCAGCAAATGTAACTGCAACCTTAGCACAGATACGCAGTATTTT. Translating it yields CASSKCNCNLSTDTQYF.

This chain connects TRBV6-6 to TRBJ2-7; 10 bases map to TRBD2. Germline-derived CDR1 and CDR2 are MNHNY and SVGAGI (reference sequence). After removal of 5 bases from V and 5 bases from J, the junction contained 9 bases not matched to a gene. The CDR3 sequence is 15 residues long. CDR3 sequence (DNA): TGTGCCAGCAGTCTCACCGGACTAGCGGTCCACGAGCAGTACTTC. It translates to CASSLTGLAVHEQYF.

The CDR3: CASRRGQGNTGELFF. CDR3 bases: TGTGCCAGCAGAAGAGGACAGGGGAACACCGGGGAGCTGTTTTTT. The chain carries TRBV6-5 and TRBJ2-2; TRBD1 aligns across 8 bases. V lost 6 bases, J lost 1 base, and 4 bases stayed unmatched. Germline CDR1 reads MNHEY; CDR2 reads SVGAGI. CDR3 length: 15 residues.

V usage is TRBV5-1 and J usage is TRBJ2-2, with 7 bases that match TRBD1. The CDR3 has 14 residues. Germline V gene sequence: CDR1 SGHRS, CDR2 YFSETQ. The V segment lost 5 bases and the J segment 6 bases; nucleotides outside the gene matches: 7. The CDR3 region has the DNA TGCGCCAGCAGTGATACTCAGGGGGCCGGGGAGCTGTTTTTT. It is translated as CASSDTQGAGELFF.

The chain is built from TRBV7-2 and TRBJ2-1; D call uncertain. The CDR3 extends over 15 amino acids. V dropped 0 bases and J dropped 2 bases, with 8 bases sitting between them. CDR1 and CDR2 (germline): SGHTA, FQGNSA. CDR3 residues: CASSLAGAAYNEQFF. CDR3 in DNA: TGTGCCAGCAGCTTAGCTGGTGCGGCCTACAATGAGCAGTTCTTC.

The rearrangement joins TRBV28 to TRBJ1-3, with D unclear. This CDR3 has 16 residues. V was shortened by 5 bases and J by 4 bases, with 18 bases between the two germline ends. The germline CDR1 and CDR2 sequences are MDHEN and SYDVKM. CDR3 DNA: TGTGCCAGCAGTAAAGGAGGGAGGCGGCAAGGAAACACCATATATTTT. Its protein is CASSKGGRRQGNTIYF.

This rearrangement joins TRBV5-6 to TRBJ1-3; 7 positions match TRBD1. CDR3 length: 12 residues. V lost 6 bases to trimming and J lost 7 bases; unmatched junction nucleotides: 4. Germline CDR1 and CDR2: SGHDT and YYEEEE. The CDR3 loop is CASTRQGNTIYF. In nucleotides, the CDR3 is TGTGCCAGCACCCGACAGGGCAACACCATATATTTT.

This chain links TRBV2 with TRBJ2-5, with a tentative D call TRBD2 (6 bases). Looked up from germline, CDR1 is SNHLY and CDR2 is FYNNEI. This CDR3 is 14 amino acids long. Trimming cost V 8 bases and J 1 base, with 14 bases left between them. The CDR3 sequence is CASVSGSPQETQYF. CDR3 nucleotide sequence: TGTGCCAGCGTCTCCGGGAGCCCCCAAGAGACCCAGTACTTC.

V gene TRBV27 combines with J gene TRBJ1-2; 10 nucleotides match TRBD1. CDR3 length: 15 residues. With V trimmed by 4 bases and J by 6 bases, 8 bases remained unmatched. Germline V gene data show CDR1 as MNHEY and CDR2 as SMNVEV (reference sequence). CDR3 region: CASSSGTGAFHGYTF. DNA for the CDR3: TGTGCCAGCAGTTCCGGGACAGGGGCTTTCCATGGCTACACCTTC.

This chain uses TRBV15 with TRBJ1-6; 7 bases are a match to TRBD1. CDR3 length equals 17 residues. CDR1 and CDR2 from the germline V gene are LNHNV and YYDKDF (reference sequence). Losses at the gene ends were 0 bases for V and 7 bases for J; bases not matched to a gene: 9. CDR3 nucleotide sequence: TGTGCCACCAGCAGAGAGAAAAGCAGGGGGACGAATTCACCCCTCCACTTT. It yields the protein CATSREKSRGTNSPLHF.

The rearrangement joins TRBV28 to TRBJ1-1; possible D gene TRBD1, 6 bases. The CDR3 loop spans 13 amino acids. The V gene's germline CDR1 is MDHEN and CDR2 SYDVKM. Trimming left V 3 bases short and J 4 bases short, with 9 bases between. CDR3 coding DNA: TGTGCCAGCAGTTTTCAGGGGAGCACTGAAGCTTTCTTT. It yields the protein CASSFQGSTEAFF.

The V gene is TRBV27, the J gene TRBJ2-7, with D unclear. This CDR3 spans 13 amino acids. V was shortened by 6 bases and J by 1 base, with 10 bases between the two germline ends. Germline CDR1 MNHEY, CDR2 SMNVEV (reference sequence). CDR3 sequence reads: CASSFDTSYEQYF. CDR3 DNA: TGTGCCAGCAGCTTCGACACGTCCTACGAGCAGTACTTC.

The chain carries TRBV24-1 and TRBJ2-1, with 14 bases aligning to TRBD2. This CDR3 is built from 17 residues. J lost 3 bases, V lost 4 bases, and 4 bases had no gene match. The germline V gene has CDR1 KGHDR and CDR2 SFDVKD. The CDR3 nucleotides are TGTGCCACCAGTGACGTGGGACTAGCGGGAGTCTACAATGAGCAGTTCTTC. It specifies CATSDVGLAGVYNEQFF.

The sample holds a few counts of this clone. The V gene is TRBV10-1, the J gene TRBJ1-2; D perhaps matches TRBD1 (6 bases). Germline V gives CDR1 WNHNN, CDR2 SYGVQD (reference sequence). This CDR3 spans 13 amino acids. Trimming pared 5 bases from V and 5 bases from J, leaving 12 bases between. CDR3 protein: CASSPGTKYGYTF. Here the CDR3 DNA reads TGCGCCAGCAGTCCCGGGACAAAATATGGCTACACCTTC.

This CDR3 is CASSMGTGGWGEQFF. Here the CDR3 DNA reads TGTGCCAGTAGTATGGGGACAGGGGGCTGGGGTGAGCAGTTCTTC. V and J are TRBV19 and TRBJ2-1; 12 bases map to TRBD1. CDR1 and CDR2 (germline): LNHDA, SQIVND (reference sequence). The junction had 6 bases not matched to a gene; V was cut back by 3 bases and J by 9 bases. The CDR3 has 15 amino acids.

CDR3 DNA: TGTGCCAGCAGGGAGACAGGGAGACACGAGCAGTACTTC. As protein: CASRETGRHEQYF. V gene TRBV6-5 combines with J gene TRBJ2-7; TRBD1 aligns across 7 bases. Trimming at V came to 6 bases and at J to 5 bases, leaving 7 bases not matched to a gene. Germline values: CDR1 MNHEY, CDR2 SVGAGI. This CDR3 has 13 residues.

The CDR3 here is CASSLLLGLENNEQFF. The CDR3 DNA reads TGTGCCAGCAGTTTACTGCTGGGACTAGAGAACAATGAGCAGTTCTTC. The chain recombines TRBV27 with TRBJ2-1, with 8 positions matching TRBD2. The CDR3 extends over 16 amino acids. CDR1 and CDR2 from the germline V gene are MNHEY and SMNVEV (reference sequence). V shed 2 bases, J shed 5 bases, and the junction held 8 bases outside the gene matches.

The rearrangement links TRBV5-4 to TRBJ1-2; 9 bases line up with TRBD1. The germline V gene encodes CDR1 SGHNT and CDR2 YYREEE (reference sequence). The CDR3 is made up of 15 amino acids. After removal of 0 bases from V and 6 bases from J, the junction contained 6 bases not matched to a gene. DNA for the CDR3: TGTGCCAGCAGCTTGGTGGGACAGGGAGGGAATGGCTACACCTTC. It specifies CASSLVGQGGNGYTF.

The rearrangement joins TRBV5-8 to TRBJ1-1; D uncertain. CDR3 length: 12 amino acids. The V and J ends lost 5 bases and 5 bases respectively, with 10 bases between them. Germline V gene lookup returns CDR1 SGHTS and CDR2 YDEGEE. CDR3 sequence reads: CASRFGRTEAFF. Written as DNA, the CDR3 is TGTGCCAGCAGGTTTGGGAGGACTGAAGCTTTCTTT.

The rearrangement uses TRBV28 and TRBJ1-1; 7 nucleotides line up with TRBD1. CDR1 is MDHEN and CDR2 is SYDVKM in the germline V gene. The CDR3 sequence is 15 residues long. Trimming at V came to 6 bases and at J to 1 base, leaving 8 bases not matched to a gene. CDR3 nucleotides: TGTGCCAGCAGCCCGAGAGGGGGCGCGAACACTGAAGCTTTCTTT. The encoded protein is CASSPRGGANTEAFF.

The rearrangement joins TRBV30 to TRBJ2-7; tentative D call: TRBD2 (5 bases). The germline CDR1 and CDR2 sequences are GTSNPN and SVGIG (reference sequence). V shed 5 bases and J shed 0 bases, with 5 bases lying between them. This CDR3 comprises 11 residues. CDR3 loop: CAWGSSYEQYF. Here the CDR3 DNA reads TGTGCCTGGGGGAGCTCCTACGAGCAGTACTTC.

V gene TRBV12-3 or TRBV12-4 combines with J gene TRBJ1-5; TRBD1 might be the D (5 bases). This CDR3 has 13 amino acids. Trimming pared 3 bases from V and 4 bases from J, leaving 7 bases between. CDR3 in amino acids: CASSFAGNQPQHF. The CDR3 DNA follows: TGTGCCAGCAGTTTTGCAGGGAATCAGCCCCAGCATTTT.